What follows describes a single TCR beta chain. This sample was taken from a study of blood T cell repertoires in COVID-19. Study in general: The origin of the acute and convalescent COVID-19 samples was the United States, Italy and Spain. PBMCs, B-cell-depleted T cells, or T cells were the source of the cDNA or gDNA that made up the material.

Source study methods: It was from reference gene primer amplification that nucleated cell counts were estimated. TCRdb's table, derived via immunoSEQ multiplex PCR, lists solely in-frame clones and lacks some. That table furnishes V, J and clone size, whereas the DNA furnished D and trimming. The top ten hold around 9.9% of the sample, which has some 29,000 clones, roughly nine tenths seen once. In germline, CDR1 is SGHTA, CDR2 FQGNSA. This CDR3 has 17 residues. V was clipped by 4 bases and J by 2 bases; unmatched bases: 11. The sequence derives from a human donor in a cohort sampled during active COVID-19. Sequencing was carried out using peripheral blood. The V and J genes are TRBV7-2 and TRBJ2-7; 10 bases are a match to TRBD1. The CDR3 DNA reads TGTGCCAGCAGCTCCGGGACAGGGGAGTCAGCGGCCTACGAGCAGTACTTC. Protein product: CASSSGTGESAAYEQYF.